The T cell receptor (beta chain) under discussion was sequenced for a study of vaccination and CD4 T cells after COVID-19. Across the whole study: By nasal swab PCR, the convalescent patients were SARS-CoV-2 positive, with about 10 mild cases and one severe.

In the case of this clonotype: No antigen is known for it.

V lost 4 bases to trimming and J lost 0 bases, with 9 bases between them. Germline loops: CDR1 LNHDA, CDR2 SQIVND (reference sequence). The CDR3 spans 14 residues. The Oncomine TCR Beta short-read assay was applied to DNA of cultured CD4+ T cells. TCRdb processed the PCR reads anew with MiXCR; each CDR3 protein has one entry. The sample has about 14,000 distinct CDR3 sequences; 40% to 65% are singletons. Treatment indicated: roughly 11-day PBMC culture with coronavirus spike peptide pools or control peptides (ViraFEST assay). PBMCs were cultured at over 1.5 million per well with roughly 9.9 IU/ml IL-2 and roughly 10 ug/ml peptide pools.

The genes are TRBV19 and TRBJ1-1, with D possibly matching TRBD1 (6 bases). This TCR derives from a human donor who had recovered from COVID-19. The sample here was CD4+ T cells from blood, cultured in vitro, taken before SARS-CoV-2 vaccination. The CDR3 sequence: CASSTRTVNTEAFF. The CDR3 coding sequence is TGTGCCAGTAGTACTAGGACAGTGAACACTGAAGCTTTCTTT.